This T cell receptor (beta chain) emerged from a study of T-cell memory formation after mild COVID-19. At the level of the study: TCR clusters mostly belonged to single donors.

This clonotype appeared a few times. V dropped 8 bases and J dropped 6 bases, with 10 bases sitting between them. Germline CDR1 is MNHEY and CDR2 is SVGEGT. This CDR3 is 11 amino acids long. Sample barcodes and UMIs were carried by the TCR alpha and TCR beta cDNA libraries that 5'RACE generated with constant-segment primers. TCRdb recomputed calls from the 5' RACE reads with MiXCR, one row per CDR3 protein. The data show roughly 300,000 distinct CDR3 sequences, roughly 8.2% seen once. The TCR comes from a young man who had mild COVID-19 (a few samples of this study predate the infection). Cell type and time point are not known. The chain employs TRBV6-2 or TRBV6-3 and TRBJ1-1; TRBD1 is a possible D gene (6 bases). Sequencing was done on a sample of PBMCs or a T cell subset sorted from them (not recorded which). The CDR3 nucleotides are TGTGCCAGCGGGGAGGGGGCTGAAGCTTTCTTT. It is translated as CASGEGAEAFF.